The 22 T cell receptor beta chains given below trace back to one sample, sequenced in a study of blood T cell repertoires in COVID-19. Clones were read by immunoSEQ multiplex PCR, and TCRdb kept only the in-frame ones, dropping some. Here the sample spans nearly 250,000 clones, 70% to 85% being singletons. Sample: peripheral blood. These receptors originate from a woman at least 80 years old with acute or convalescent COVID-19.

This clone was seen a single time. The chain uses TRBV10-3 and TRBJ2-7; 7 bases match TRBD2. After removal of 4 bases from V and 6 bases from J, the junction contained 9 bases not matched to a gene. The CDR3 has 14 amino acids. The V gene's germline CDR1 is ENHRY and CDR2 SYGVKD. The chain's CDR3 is CAISVGGSGGEQYF. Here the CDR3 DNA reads TGTGCCATCAGTGTCGGGGGGAGTGGGGGCGAGCAGTACTTC.

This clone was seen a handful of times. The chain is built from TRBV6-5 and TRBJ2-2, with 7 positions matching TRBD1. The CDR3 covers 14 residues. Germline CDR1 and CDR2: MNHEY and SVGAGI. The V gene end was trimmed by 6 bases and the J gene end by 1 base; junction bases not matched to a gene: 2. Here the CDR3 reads CASSYRGNTGELFF. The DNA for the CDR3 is TGTGCCAGCAGCTACAGGGGGAACACCGGGGAGCTGTTTTTT.

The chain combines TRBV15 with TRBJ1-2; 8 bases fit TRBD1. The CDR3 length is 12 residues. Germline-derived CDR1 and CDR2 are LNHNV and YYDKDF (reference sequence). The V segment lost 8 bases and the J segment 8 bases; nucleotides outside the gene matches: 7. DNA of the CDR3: TGTGCCACCGGGCAGGGGGCGTGGGGCTACACCTTC. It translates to CATGQGAWGYTF.

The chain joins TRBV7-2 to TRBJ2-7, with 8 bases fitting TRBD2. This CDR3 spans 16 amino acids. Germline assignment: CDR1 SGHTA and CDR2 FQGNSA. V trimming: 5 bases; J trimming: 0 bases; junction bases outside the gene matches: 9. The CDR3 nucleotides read TGTGCCAGCAGCGTCCACGGCGGGAGGAACTCCTACGAGCAGTACTTC. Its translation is CASSVHGGRNSYEQYF.

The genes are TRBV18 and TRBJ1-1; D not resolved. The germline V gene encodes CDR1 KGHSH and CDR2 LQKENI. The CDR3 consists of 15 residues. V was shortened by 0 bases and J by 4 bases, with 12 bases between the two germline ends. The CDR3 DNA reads TGTGCCAGCTCACCACCGGTACGTGCCGGCACTGAAGCTTTCTTT. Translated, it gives CASSPPVRAGTEAFF.

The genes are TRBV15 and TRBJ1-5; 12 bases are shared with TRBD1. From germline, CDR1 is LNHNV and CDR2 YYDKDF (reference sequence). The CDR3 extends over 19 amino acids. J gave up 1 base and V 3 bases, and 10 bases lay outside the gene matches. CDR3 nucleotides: TGTGCCACCAGCAGTCTCCGGGACAGGGGGCGCGGGAGCAATCAGCCCCAGCATTTT. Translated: CATSSLRDRGRGSNQPQHF.

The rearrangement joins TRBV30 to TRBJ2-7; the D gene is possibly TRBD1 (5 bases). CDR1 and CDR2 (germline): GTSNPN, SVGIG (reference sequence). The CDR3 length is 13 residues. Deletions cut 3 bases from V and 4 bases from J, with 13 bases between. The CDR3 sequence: CAWSDRQTYEQYF. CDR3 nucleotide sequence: TGTGCCTGGAGCGACAGACAGACTTACGAGCAGTACTTC.

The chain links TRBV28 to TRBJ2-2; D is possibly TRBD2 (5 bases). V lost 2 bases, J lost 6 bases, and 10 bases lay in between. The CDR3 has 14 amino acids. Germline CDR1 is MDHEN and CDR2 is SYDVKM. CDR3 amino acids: CASSLRASSGELFF. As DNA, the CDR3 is TGTGCCAGCAGTTTAAGGGCTAGCTCCGGGGAGCTGTTTTTT.

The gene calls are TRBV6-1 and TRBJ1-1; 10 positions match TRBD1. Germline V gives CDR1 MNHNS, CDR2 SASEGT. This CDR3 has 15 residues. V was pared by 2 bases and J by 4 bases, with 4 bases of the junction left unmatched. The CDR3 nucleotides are TGTGCCAGCAGTGAAACCCGGACAGGGGGCACTGAAGCTTTCTTT. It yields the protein CASSETRTGGTEAFF.

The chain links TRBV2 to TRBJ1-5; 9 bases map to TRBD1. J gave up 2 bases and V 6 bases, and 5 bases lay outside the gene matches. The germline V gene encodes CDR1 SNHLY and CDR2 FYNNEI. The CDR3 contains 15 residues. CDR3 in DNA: TGTGCCAGCAGAGAACAGGGGGCTGGCAATCAGCCCCAGCATTTT. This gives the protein CASREQGAGNQPQHF.

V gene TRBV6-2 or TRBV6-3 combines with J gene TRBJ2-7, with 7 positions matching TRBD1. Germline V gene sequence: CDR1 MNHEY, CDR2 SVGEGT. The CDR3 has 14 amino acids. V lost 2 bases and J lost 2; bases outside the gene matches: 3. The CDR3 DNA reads TGTGCCAGCAGTTACGGGACAGCTCCCTACGAGCAGTACTTC. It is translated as CASSYGTAPYEQYF.

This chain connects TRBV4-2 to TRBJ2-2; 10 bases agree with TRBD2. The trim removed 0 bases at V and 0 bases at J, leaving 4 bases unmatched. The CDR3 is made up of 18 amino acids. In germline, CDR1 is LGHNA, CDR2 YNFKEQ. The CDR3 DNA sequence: TGTGCCAGCAGCCAAGAAGTAGCGGGAGGATCGAACACCGGGGAGCTGTTTTTT. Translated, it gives CASSQEVAGGSNTGELFF.

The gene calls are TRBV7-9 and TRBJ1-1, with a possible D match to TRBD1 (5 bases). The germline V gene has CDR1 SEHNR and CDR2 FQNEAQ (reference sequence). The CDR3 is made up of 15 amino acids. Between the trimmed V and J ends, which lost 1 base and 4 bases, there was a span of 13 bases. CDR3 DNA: TGTGCCAGCAGCTTAGTCAATACAAGGGGCACTGAAGCTTTCTTT. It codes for CASSLVNTRGTEAFF.

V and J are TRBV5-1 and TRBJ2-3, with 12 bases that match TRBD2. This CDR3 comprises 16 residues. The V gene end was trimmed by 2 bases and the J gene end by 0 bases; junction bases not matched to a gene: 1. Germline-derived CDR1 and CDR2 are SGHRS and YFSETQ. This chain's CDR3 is CASSFTSGGSTDTQYF. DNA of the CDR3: TGCGCCAGCAGCTTCACTAGCGGGGGGAGCACAGATACGCAGTATTTT. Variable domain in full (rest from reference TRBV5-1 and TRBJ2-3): KAGVTQTPRYLIKTRGQQVTLSCSPISGHRSVSWYQQTPGQGLQFLFEYFSETQRNKGNFPGRFSGRQFSNSRSEMNVSTLELGDSALYLCASSFTSGGSTDTQYFGPGTRLTVL.

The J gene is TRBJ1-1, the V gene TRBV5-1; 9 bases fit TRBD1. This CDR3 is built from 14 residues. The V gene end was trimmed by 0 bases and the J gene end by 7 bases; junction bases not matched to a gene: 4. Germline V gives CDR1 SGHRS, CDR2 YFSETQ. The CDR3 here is CASSLEGQGVEAFF. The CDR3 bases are TGCGCCAGCAGCTTGGAGGGACAGGGTGTTGAAGCTTTCTTT.

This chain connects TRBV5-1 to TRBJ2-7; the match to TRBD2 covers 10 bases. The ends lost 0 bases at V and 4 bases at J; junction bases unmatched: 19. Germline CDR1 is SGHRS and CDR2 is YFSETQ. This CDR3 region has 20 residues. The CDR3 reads CASSLGLLAGNDGTKYEQYF. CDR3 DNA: TGCGCCAGCAGCTTGGGTTTACTAGCGGGAAATGACGGCACCAAGTACGAGCAGTACTTC.

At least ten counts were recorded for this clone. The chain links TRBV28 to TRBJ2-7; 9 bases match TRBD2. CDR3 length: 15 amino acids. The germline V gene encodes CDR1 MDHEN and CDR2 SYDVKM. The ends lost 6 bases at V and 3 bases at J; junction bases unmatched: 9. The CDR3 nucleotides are TGTGCCAGCAGACCTAGCGGGACCCAACGCTACGAGCAGTACTTC. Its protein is CASRPSGTQRYEQYF.

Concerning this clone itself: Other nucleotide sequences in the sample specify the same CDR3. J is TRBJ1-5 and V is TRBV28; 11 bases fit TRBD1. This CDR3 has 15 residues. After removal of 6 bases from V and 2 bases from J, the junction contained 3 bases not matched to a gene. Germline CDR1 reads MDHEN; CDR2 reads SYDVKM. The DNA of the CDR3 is TGTGCCAGCAGACCGGGACAGGGGGGCAATCAGCCCCAGCATTTT. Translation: CASRPGQGGNQPQHF.

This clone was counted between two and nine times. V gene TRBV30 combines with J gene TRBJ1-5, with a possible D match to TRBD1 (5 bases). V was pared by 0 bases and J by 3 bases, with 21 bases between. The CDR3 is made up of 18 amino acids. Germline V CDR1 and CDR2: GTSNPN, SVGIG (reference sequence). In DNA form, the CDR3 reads TGTGCCTGGAGTGTACAGGATCATATACGAAAAAACAATCAGCCCCAGCATTTT. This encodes CAWSVQDHIRKNNQPQHF.

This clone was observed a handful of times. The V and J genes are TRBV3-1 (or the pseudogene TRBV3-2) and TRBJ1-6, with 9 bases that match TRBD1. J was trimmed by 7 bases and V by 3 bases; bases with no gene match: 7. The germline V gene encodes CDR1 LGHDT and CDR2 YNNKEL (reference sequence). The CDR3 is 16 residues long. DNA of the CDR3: TGTGCCAGCAGCCAGACAGGGGGTTTCGTAAATTCACCCCTCCACTTT. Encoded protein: CASSQTGGFVNSPLHF.

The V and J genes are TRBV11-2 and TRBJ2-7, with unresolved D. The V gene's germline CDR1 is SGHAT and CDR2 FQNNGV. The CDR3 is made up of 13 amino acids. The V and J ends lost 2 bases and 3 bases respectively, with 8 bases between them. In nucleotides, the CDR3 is TGTGCCAGCAGCTTAAGTGGCCTCTACGAGCAGTACTTC. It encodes CASSLSGLYEQYF. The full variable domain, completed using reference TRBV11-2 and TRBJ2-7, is EAGVAQSPRYKIIEKRQSVAFWCNPISGHATLYWYQQILGQGPKLLIQFQNNGVVDDSQLPKDRFSAERLKGVDSTLKIQPAKLEDSAVYLCASSLSGLYEQYFGPGTRLTVT.

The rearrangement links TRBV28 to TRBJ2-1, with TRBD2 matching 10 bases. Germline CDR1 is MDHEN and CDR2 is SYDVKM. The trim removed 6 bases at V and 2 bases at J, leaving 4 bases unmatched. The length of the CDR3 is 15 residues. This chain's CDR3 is CASRASGSAYNEQFF. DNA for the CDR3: TGTGCCAGCAGGGCTAGCGGGAGTGCCTACAATGAGCAGTTCTTC.